This entry lists 4 T cell receptor beta chains sequenced from one sample in a study of spatial heterogeneity in lung cancer. Time point specified: sample taken at primary tumor resection. From the 5' RACE reads, TCRdb called clonotypes with MiXCR, one entry per CDR3 protein. The table has around 89,000 distinct CDR3 sequences, approximately 12% seen once. Material: PBMCs, obtained at surgery. Receptors were obtained from a male donor with early-stage non-small cell lung cancer.

There are many counts of this clonotype. The V call is TRBV7-9, the J call TRBJ2-3; D ambiguous. Trimming took 5 bases from V and 6 from J, leaving 15 bases between them. The CDR3 consists of 14 residues. CDR1 is SEHNR, CDR2 FQNEAQ, per germline (reference sequence). CDR3 in DNA: TGTGCCAGCAGCCTAGAGAGACGATGGGATACGCAGTATTTT. Residues: CASSLERRWDTQYF.

This clonotype has just a few counts. The V call is TRBV6-6, the J call TRBJ2-1, with 7 bases matching TRBD1. From germline, CDR1 is MNHNY and CDR2 SVGAGI (reference sequence). The CDR3 runs 15 residues. J lost 2 bases, V lost 6 bases, and 7 bases had no gene match. The CDR3 DNA reads TGTGCCAGCAGCCAGGACAGGTTGGCCTACAATGAGCAGTTCTTC. The encoded protein is CASSQDRLAYNEQFF.

This clonotype was recorded a few times. The chain uses TRBV6-1 and TRBJ1-1; D ambiguous. V shed 5 bases and J shed 1 base, with 14 bases lying between them. Germline CDR1 and CDR2: MNHNS and SASEGT. This CDR3 has 15 amino acids. This CDR3 reads CASSRFIGQNTEAFF. The CDR3 region has the DNA TGTGCCAGCAGTCGGTTTATAGGGCAGAACACTGAAGCTTTCTTT.

The genes are TRBV20-1 and TRBJ2-2; 7 nucleotides match TRBD1. Trimming cost V 3 bases and J 2 bases; bases outside gene matches: 3. Germline CDR1 DFQATT, CDR2 SNEGSKA (reference sequence). This CDR3 spans 14 amino acids. The CDR3 spells CSASRQGNTGELFF. The CDR3 nucleotides are TGCAGTGCTAGCCGACAGGGAAACACCGGGGAGCTGTTTTTT.